The clone carrying this TCR beta chain was seen just once. This sample includes further DNA sequences coding for the same CDR3. The data were obtained in a study of shared clonotypes between healthy human individuals. The CDR3 spans 12 residues. Trimming pared 4 bases from V and 3 bases from J, leaving 7 bases between. CDR1 and CDR2 from the germline V gene are SQVTM and ANQGSEA. Assay: immunoSEQ multiplex PCR; the TCRdb copy retains only in-frame clones and omits some. The data contain roughly 2 million clones, 90% to 95% of them singletons. V and J are TRBV29-1 and TRBJ2-1, with no clear D. This sequence was found in a man younger than 30 in good health. Sequenced input: naive CD4+ T cells sorted from blood. The subset here: CD45RA+ positively selected. CDR3 DNA: TGCAGCGTTGGGCGTGGCTACAATGAGCAGTTCTTC. Protein: CSVGRGYNEQFF.